These T cell receptor beta chains were read from a single sample in a study of blood T cell repertoires in COVID-19. Only in-frame clones appear in the TCRdb table, and some are missing; sequencing was by immunoSEQ multiplex PCR. Of about 24,000 clones in the sample, roughly 86% were seen once. The sequenced sample consisted of peripheral blood. Receptors were obtained from a man over 45 with active COVID-19. Both conserved end residues are part of each CDR3. Fields, in order: CDR3 DNA, CDR3 protein, V gene, D gene, J gene, clone size. A D gene is named only where the DNA matches it firmly. The size entry is marked missing in some rows and otherwise reads once, few, many or a size class.

CDR3nt: TGTGCCAGTAGTATGTACGCCAGAGAGACCCAGTACTTC
CDR3aa: CASSMYARETQYF
v_gene: TRBV19
d_gene: -
j_gene: TRBJ2-5
abundance: -

CDR3nt: TGCGCCAGCAGCCAACAGGGACACAACTACAATGAGCAGTTCTTC
CDR3aa: CASSQQGHNYNEQFF
v_gene: TRBV4-1
d_gene: -
j_gene: TRBJ2-1
abundance: -

CDR3nt: TGTGCCGCAGGTATTTCCTACGAGCAGTACTTC
CDR3aa: CAAGISYEQYF
v_gene: TRBV28
d_gene: -
j_gene: TRBJ2-7
abundance: -

CDR3nt: TGCGCCAGCAGCTGGGGCACTGACGCGAGCGAGCAGTACTTC
CDR3aa: CASSWGTDASEQYF
v_gene: TRBV5-1
d_gene: -
j_gene: TRBJ2-7
abundance: -

CDR3nt: TGTGCCACCAGAGGGGCCTACAATGAGCAGTTCTTC
CDR3aa: CATRGAYNEQFF
v_gene: TRBV15
d_gene: -
j_gene: TRBJ2-1
abundance: -

CDR3nt: TGTGCCATCGCCGGGGGGAACACTGAAGCTTTCTTT
CDR3aa: CAIAGGNTEAFF
v_gene: TRBV10-3
d_gene: -
j_gene: TRBJ1-1
abundance: few

CDR3nt: TGTGCCAGCAGCAACGGCAGGGTAGTCGACGAGCAGTACTTC
CDR3aa: CASSNGRVVDEQYF
v_gene: TRBV3-1/TRBV3-2
d_gene: -
j_gene: TRBJ2-7
abundance: -

CDR3nt: TGTGCCAGCAGCCCGAGGACTCAGAACACCGGGGAGCTGTTTTTT
CDR3aa: CASSPRTQNTGELFF
v_gene: TRBV9
d_gene: -
j_gene: TRBJ2-2
abundance: -

CDR3nt: TGTGCCAGCAGTGAAAGTCTAGCGGGGAAGACCCAGTACTTC
CDR3aa: CASSESLAGKTQYF
v_gene: TRBV2
d_gene: TRBD2
j_gene: TRBJ2-5
abundance: -

CDR3nt: TGCGCCAGCAGCTTATTAGGGGGCCTGAATTTGAATGAGCAGTTCTTC
CDR3aa: CASSLLGGLNLNEQFF
v_gene: TRBV5-1
d_gene: TRBD1
j_gene: TRBJ2-1
abundance: -

CDR3nt: TGTGCCAGCAGCCAAGAGAGACAGACGGTCCACAATGAGCAGTTCTTC
CDR3aa: CASSQERQTVHNEQFF
v_gene: TRBV4-2
d_gene: -
j_gene: TRBJ2-1
abundance: -

CDR3nt: TGTGCCAGCAGTTACAGGGGGGAGCTGTTTTTT
CDR3aa: CASSYRGELFF
v_gene: TRBV28
d_gene: -
j_gene: TRBJ2-2
abundance: -

CDR3nt: TGTGCCAGCAGCCAAGATAGGACTAGCGGACCCTACGAGCAGTACTTC
CDR3aa: CASSQDRTSGPYEQYF
v_gene: TRBV4-2
d_gene: TRBD2
j_gene: TRBJ2-7
abundance: -

CDR3nt: TGTGCCAGCAGCCCCGGGACAGGGATCTATGGCTACACCTTC
CDR3aa: CASSPGTGIYGYTF
v_gene: TRBV5-6
d_gene: TRBD1
j_gene: TRBJ1-2
abundance: -

CDR3nt: TGCAGCGTTGGCCAGCGGGGGGCCTACGAGCAGTACTTC
CDR3aa: CSVGQRGAYEQYF
v_gene: TRBV29-1
d_gene: TRBD2
j_gene: TRBJ2-7
abundance: -

CDR3nt: TGTGCCAGCAGTGATCACCTAAGGGACAGGTTCAATTTAGGGACCCAGTACTTC
CDR3aa: CASSDHLRDRFNLGTQYF
v_gene: TRBV25-1
d_gene: TRBD1
j_gene: TRBJ2-5
abundance: -

CDR3nt: TGTGCCAGCAGCAAAATGAAGGGGGTCGGGTTGAACACTGAAGCTTTCTTT
CDR3aa: CASSKMKGVGLNTEAFF
v_gene: TRBV21-1
d_gene: -
j_gene: TRBJ1-1
abundance: few

CDR3nt: TGCGCCAGCAGCCAAGATAGGGGTGGGGAGCTGTTTTTT
CDR3aa: CASSQDRGGELFF
v_gene: TRBV4-3
d_gene: -
j_gene: TRBJ2-2
abundance: -

CDR3nt: TGTGCCAGCAGGGCAAACAGGGACTCCTACGAGCAGTACTTC
CDR3aa: CASRANRDSYEQYF
v_gene: TRBV2
d_gene: -
j_gene: TRBJ2-7
abundance: -

CDR3nt: TGTGCCAGCAGCTTAAGGGGCCAGAGCAGCTACGAGCAGTACTTC
CDR3aa: CASSLRGQSSYEQYF
v_gene: TRBV7-3
d_gene: -
j_gene: TRBJ2-7
abundance: -

CDR3nt: TGTGCCAGCTCCCGTTCGGTGACCTACGAGCAGTACTTC
CDR3aa: CASSRSVTYEQYF
v_gene: TRBV11-3
d_gene: -
j_gene: TRBJ2-7
abundance: -

CDR3nt: TGTGCCAGCGCGCCTAGCAGAAACAATGAGCAGTTCTTC
CDR3aa: CASAPSRNNEQFF
v_gene: TRBV7-3
d_gene: -
j_gene: TRBJ2-1
abundance: -